This TCR beta chain was captured in a study of blood T cell repertoires in COVID-19. About the study: The cDNA or gDNA used as material had been derived from T cells, B-cell-depleted T cells, or PBMCs.

Produced via immunoSEQ multiplex PCR; TCRdb's table is partial and in-frame only. The sample holds about 83,000 clones, 90% seen once. Material for sequencing was peripheral blood. This TCR was sampled from a woman older than 75 with active or convalescent COVID-19.

CDR3: CASPPRAGGNYGYTF. Here the CDR3 DNA reads TGTGCCTCACCCCCCCGGGCAGGGGGGAACTATGGCTACACCTTC. The chain carries TRBV30 and TRBJ1-2; 7 bases agree with TRBD1. Germline CDR1 reads GTSNPN; CDR2 reads SVGIG (reference sequence). V was clipped by 7 bases and J by 2 bases; unmatched bases: 13. The CDR3 has 15 amino acids.